This passage covers 28 T cell receptor beta chains from one sample sequenced in a study of blood T cell repertoires in COVID-19. Repertoires were generated with immunoSEQ multiplex PCR, while TCRdb's copy carries only in-frame clones and drops some. The data contain roughly 260,000 clones, roughly nine tenths of them singletons. The sample consisted of peripheral blood. Receptor source: a man aged 35 to 55 who had recovered from COVID-19.

The chain employs TRBV7-3 and TRBJ2-3; D not resolved. The length of the CDR3 is 14 residues. Germline V CDR1 and CDR2: SGHTA, FQGTGA. Trimming pared 5 bases from V and 1 base from J, leaving 10 bases between. CDR3: CASSPDTGTDTQYF. DNA for the CDR3: TGTGCCAGCAGCCCAGACACCGGCACAGATACGCAGTATTTT.

This clone was detected only once. The chain links TRBV7-9 to TRBJ2-4; 11 nucleotides agree with TRBD2. J gave up 4 bases and V 1 base, and 3 bases lay outside the gene matches. This CDR3 contains 16 residues. Germline lookup yields CDR1 SEHNR and CDR2 FQNEAQ (reference sequence). The CDR3 bases are TGTGCCAGCAGCTTAGTGGGACTAGCGGCTAAAAACATTCAGTACTTC. It encodes CASSLVGLAAKNIQYF.

This clone came up once. The V and J genes are TRBV7-2 and TRBJ2-6; D possibly corresponds to TRBD2 (5 bases). Germline V gives CDR1 SGHTA, CDR2 FQGNSA. V was clipped by 4 bases and J by 2 bases, with 15 bases between them. This CDR3 comprises 17 residues. In DNA form, the CDR3 reads TGTGCCAGCAGCTCCCAACTAGATACTACTGGGGCCAACGTCCTGACTTTC. It specifies CASSSQLDTTGANVLTF.

The chain has TRBV18 and TRBJ1-1; 8 bases fit TRBD1. Trimming took 2 bases from V and 6 from J; bases not matched to a gene: 5. The CDR3 loop spans 14 amino acids. Germline V gene sequence: CDR1 KGHSH, CDR2 LQKENI. CDR3 bases: TGTGCCAGCTCACCAGCTATACAGGGGGCTGAAGCTTTCTTT. Protein product: CASSPAIQGAEAFF.

The chain recombines TRBV18 with TRBJ2-7; D may be TRBD2 (5 bases). The CDR3 is 14 amino acids. Trimming left V 3 bases short and J 5 bases short, with 14 bases between. In germline, CDR1 is KGHSH, CDR2 LQKENI. CDR3 sequence (DNA): TGTGCCAGCTCACCTGATCGGAGCGGAGACGAGCAGTACTTC. Residues: CASSPDRSGDEQYF.

V gene TRBV5-1 combines with J gene TRBJ2-2, with 11 nucleotides matching TRBD2. This CDR3 is 17 amino acids long. Germline V gives CDR1 SGHRS, CDR2 YFSETQ. Germline trimming cut 6 bases from V and 1 base from J; bases unmatched to any gene: 8. CDR3 region: CASKYTSGRLNTGELFF. The DNA for the CDR3 is TGCGCCAGCAAGTACACTAGCGGGAGACTGAACACCGGGGAGCTGTTTTTT.

With regard to this clone: The sample carries other DNA sequences with the same CDR3. This chain uses TRBV19 with TRBJ2-1; 10 bases match TRBD2. Germline lookup yields CDR1 LNHDA and CDR2 SQIVND (reference sequence). The CDR3 spans 14 residues. The junction had 2 bases not matched to a gene; V was cut back by 6 bases and J by 3 bases. CDR3 sequence (DNA): TGTGCCAGTAGCTTAGCGGGGGGCTACAATGAGCAGTTCTTC. Translating gives CASSLAGGYNEQFF. The variable domain in full, completed from reference TRBV19 and TRBJ2-1, reads DGGITQSPKYLFRKEGQNVTLSCEQNLNHDAMYWYRQDPGQGLRLIYYSQIVNDFQKGDIAEGYSVSREKKESFPLTVTSAQKNPTAFYLCASSLAGGYNEQFFGPGTRLTVL.

V and J are TRBV2 and TRBJ1-2; D gene unclear. V lost 6 bases to trimming and J lost 8 bases, with 13 bases between them. Germline values: CDR1 SNHLY, CDR2 FYNNEI. This CDR3 is 12 amino acids long. The CDR3 here is CASSVEAGGYTF. CDR3 DNA: TGTGCCAGCAGCGTCGAGGCTGGGGGCTACACCTTC.

This rearrangement joins TRBV6-2 or TRBV6-3 to TRBJ1-5; 7 bases align to TRBD1. The CDR3 loop spans 17 amino acids. Germline V lookup: CDR1 MNHEY, CDR2 SVGEGT. V trimming: 0 bases; J trimming: 0 bases; junction bases outside the gene matches: 5. The CDR3: CASSYSRGPNSNQPQHF. CDR3 DNA: TGTGCCAGCAGTTACTCTAGGGGGCCCAATAGCAATCAGCCCCAGCATTTT.

The chain combines TRBV7-9 with TRBJ2-7; 16 positions agree with TRBD2. With 1 base clipped from V and 4 bases from J, the junction kept 7 bases outside the gene matches. The length of the CDR3 is 18 residues. Germline V gene sequence: CDR1 SEHNR, CDR2 FQNEAQ (reference sequence). CDR3 DNA sequence: TGTGCCAGCAGCTTAGGGGGGACTAGCGGGAGGGAAAGGTACGAGCAGTACTTC. This gives the protein CASSLGGTSGRERYEQYF.

The genes are TRBV29-1 and TRBJ2-3, with 13 bases lining up with TRBD2. CDR3 length: 14 residues. The germline gives CDR1 SQVTM, CDR2 ANQGSEA. Trimming cost V 7 bases and J 2 bases; bases outside gene matches: 3. The CDR3 DNA reads TGCAGCGGGGGACTAGCGGGATACACAGATACGCAGTATTTT. Protein product: CSGGLAGYTDTQYF.

The V gene is TRBV18, the J gene TRBJ2-7; D not resolved. Trimming removed 6 bases at V and 0 bases at J, with 6 bases between. Per germline, CDR1 KGHSH and CDR2 LQKENI. The CDR3 consists of 12 residues. The chain's CDR3 is CASSLSSYEQYF. The CDR3 nucleotides are TGTGCCAGCTCCCTAAGCTCCTACGAGCAGTACTTC.

The chain couples TRBV27 to TRBJ2-7; the match to TRBD2 covers 10 bases. The CDR3 spans 15 residues. With V trimmed by 6 bases and J by 9 bases, 14 bases remained unmatched. Germline V gene lookup returns CDR1 MNHEY and CDR2 SMNVEV (reference sequence). The DNA for the CDR3 is TGTGCCAGCAGCCCCTTAGCGGGAGGTTCGGCATGGCAGTACTTC. Residues: CASSPLAGGSAWQYF.

The chain uses TRBV10-3 and TRBJ2-7; TRBD1 agrees at 12 bases. This CDR3 contains 15 residues. Germline V gene sequence: CDR1 ENHRY, CDR2 SYGVKD. Trimming took 6 bases from V and 4 from J; bases not matched to a gene: 7. The CDR3 loop reads CAIREGTGGQYEQYF. The CDR3 nucleotides are TGTGCCATCAGGGAAGGGACAGGGGGCCAGTACGAGCAGTACTTC.

The V and J genes are TRBV5-6 and TRBJ2-7; 12 positions match TRBD2. The CDR3 length is 15 residues. CDR1 is SGHDT and CDR2 is YYEEEE in the germline V gene. V lost 5 bases and J lost 4; bases outside the gene matches: 7. CDR3 protein: CASRLTSGGLYEQYF. CDR3 DNA sequence: TGTGCCAGCAGGCTGACTAGCGGGGGTCTTTACGAGCAGTACTTC.

The CDR3 protein is CATEGGHGYTF. In DNA form, the CDR3 reads TGTGCCACCGAAGGGGGACATGGCTACACCTTC. The gene calls are TRBV19 and TRBJ1-2; D may be TRBD1 (6 bases). Trimming shortened V by 10 bases and J by 6 bases, and 12 bases separated the two germline ends. This CDR3 comprises 11 residues. Germline V gene sequence: CDR1 LNHDA, CDR2 SQIVND (reference sequence).

The gene calls are TRBV6-5 and TRBJ2-3; 10 positions agree with TRBD1. The V gene's germline CDR1 is MNHEY and CDR2 SVGAGI. V shed 0 bases and J 4 bases; nucleotides not matched to a gene: 4. The length of the CDR3 is 16 residues. Written as DNA, the CDR3 is TGTGCCAGCAGTTACTCGGGGACAGGGGTGGCAGATACGCAGTATTTT. Its protein is CASSYSGTGVADTQYF.

The V and J genes are TRBV29-1 and TRBJ2-5; 9 bases are shared with TRBD1. The germline V gene encodes CDR1 SQVTM and CDR2 ANQGSEA. The CDR3 consists of 13 residues. Trimming cost V 7 bases and J 5 bases; bases outside gene matches: 8. CDR3 sequence (DNA): TGCAGCGAACCGGGACAGGGTGGGGAGACCCAGTACTTC. It translates to CSEPGQGGETQYF.

This sequence joins TRBV6-5 and TRBJ1-2, with D possibly matching TRBD1 (6 bases). CDR1 MNHEY and CDR2 SVGAGI come from the germline V gene. Trimming pared 3 bases from V and 4 bases from J, leaving 12 bases between. This CDR3 spans 14 amino acids. The CDR3 sequence is CASSYSTGFYGYTF. CDR3 nucleotides: TGTGCCAGCAGTTATTCGACAGGATTCTATGGCTACACCTTC.

This sequence joins TRBV10-3 and TRBJ2-3; 7 bases align to TRBD2. Germline V CDR1 and CDR2: ENHRY, SYGVKD. The trim removed 6 bases at V and 2 bases at J, leaving 5 bases unmatched. The CDR3 spans 14 residues. The CDR3 here is CAISERGPTDTQYF. The CDR3 DNA reads as TGTGCCATCAGCGAGCGGGGTCCCACAGATACGCAGTATTTT.

The chain is built from TRBV28 and TRBJ1-2; no firm D call. V was trimmed by 2 bases and J by 2 bases, leaving 6 bases between them. The germline gives CDR1 MDHEN, CDR2 SYDVKM. The CDR3 loop spans 13 amino acids. CDR3 residues: CASSLGKNYGYTF. The CDR3 DNA reads as TGTGCCAGCAGTTTAGGCAAAAACTATGGCTACACCTTC.

V usage is TRBV9 and J usage is TRBJ2-3; 13 bases match TRBD2. Germline values: CDR1 SGDLS, CDR2 YYNGEE. This CDR3 contains 16 residues. V dropped 3 bases and J dropped 1; count of bases not matched to a gene: 2. CDR3 residues: CASSAGLAGGTDTQYF. Here the CDR3 DNA reads TGTGCCAGCAGCGCTGGACTAGCGGGGGGCACAGATACGCAGTATTTT.

The J gene is TRBJ2-2, the V gene TRBV4-3, with 9 bases aligning to TRBD2. Losses at the gene ends were 0 bases for V and 5 bases for J; bases not matched to a gene: 7. The V gene's germline CDR1 is LGHNA and CDR2 YSLEER. The CDR3 length is 17 residues. The CDR3 region has the DNA TGCGCCAGCAGCCAAGATAGGCGGGGGGGCCGTACCGGGGAGCTGTTTTTT. Encoded protein: CASSQDRRGGRTGELFF.

The rearrangement uses TRBV9 and TRBJ2-1; tentatively, D is TRBD1 (6 bases). Trimming took off 0 bases at V and 0 bases at J, with 13 bases between the two ends. Germline CDR1 is SGDLS and CDR2 is YYNGEE. This CDR3 is built from 17 residues. CDR3 DNA: TGTGCCAGCAGCGTAGAGGCAGGGGTAAGCTCCTACAATGAGCAGTTCTTC. It translates to CASSVEAGVSSYNEQFF.

The chain recombines TRBV6-6 with TRBJ2-7; TRBD1 agrees at 7 bases. The CDR3 totals 12 residues. The germline gives CDR1 MNHNY, CDR2 SVGAGI (reference sequence). J gave up 0 bases and V 11 bases, and 4 bases lay outside the gene matches. CDR3 nucleotides: TGTGCCGTACAGGGGCTCTCCTACGAGCAGTACTTC. Protein: CAVQGLSYEQYF.

The chain employs TRBV3-1 (or the pseudogene TRBV3-2) and TRBJ1-2; D gene uncertain. This CDR3 contains 14 residues. Germline V CDR1 and CDR2: LGHDT, YNNKEL (reference sequence). Deletions cut 1 base from V and 6 bases from J, with 12 bases between. The CDR3 is CASSQVRGSHGYTF. DNA for the CDR3: TGTGCCAGCAGCCAAGTAAGAGGATCCCATGGCTACACCTTC.

The sample holds a few counts of this clone. This sequence joins TRBV7-6 and TRBJ2-1; 8 bases line up with TRBD2. Trimming removed 2 bases from V and 5 bases from J; junction bases left unmatched: 5. The germline CDR1 and CDR2 sequences are SGHVS and FNYEAQ. The CDR3 is 15 amino acids. As DNA, the CDR3 is TGTGCCAGCAGCTTATCAGCGGGAGTCGACAATGAGCAGTTCTTC. As protein: CASSLSAGVDNEQFF.

The V gene is TRBV19, the J gene TRBJ2-1, with D perhaps TRBD1 (5 bases). The CDR3 loop spans 11 amino acids. Looked up from germline, CDR1 is LNHDA and CDR2 is SQIVND (reference sequence). Trimming cost V 7 bases and J 10 bases, with 11 bases left between them. For the CDR3, the DNA is TGTGCCAGTATAGGACATTACGAGCAGTTCTTC. Translated: CASIGHYEQFF.